This is a list of T cell receptor beta chains from one sample in a study of regulatory T cells in long-lasting Graves disease. TCRdb reprocessed the multiplex PCR reads with MiXCR, giving one entry per CDR3 protein. This sample carries about 620,000 distinct CDR3 sequences, 16% of them seen once, and the ten largest clones take more than 15%. This sample was shared with a second study, whose subject was T cells in Graves' hyperthyroidism and ophthalmopathy.

Source: peripheral blood mononuclear cells (PBMCs), taken at new diagnosis, from a patient treated with antithyroid drugs. These TCRs come from a woman younger than 45 with Graves disease. Both conserved end residues are part of each CDR3. D genes are given only for firm matches. Only some rows state a clone size, as once, few, many or a class for expanded clones.

size: many
V: TRBV2
J: TRBJ2-7
D: TRBD2
CDR3: CASSKKTSGPYEQYF
DNA: TGTGCCAGCAGTAAAAAGACTAGCGGACCCTACGAGCAGTACTTC

size: many
V: TRBV7-9
J: TRBJ2-1
D: NA
CDR3: CASSLRTAGPNEQFF
DNA: TGTGCCAGCAGCTTGAGGACCGCGGGGCCCAATGAGCAGTTCTTC

size: many
V: TRBV2
J: TRBJ2-3
D: NA
CDR3: CASSEGDTTQYF
DNA: TGTGCCAGCAGTGAAGGTGATACAACGCAGTATTTT

size: many
V: TRBV6-1
J: TRBJ2-7
D: TRBD1
CDR3: CASRDARDRGLYEQYF
DNA: TGTGCCAGCAGGGATGCTCGGGACAGGGGTCTCTACGAGCAGTACTTC

size: many
V: TRBV28
J: TRBJ2-7
D: NA
CDR3: CASRLYRDLPLYEQYF
DNA: TGTGCCAGCAGACTGTACCGGGACCTCCCCTTATACGAGCAGTACTTC

size: many
V: TRBV28
J: TRBJ2-3
D: NA
CDR3: CASADLLKRTDTQYF
DNA: TGTGCCAGCGCCGACCTACTTAAACGCACAGATACGCAGTATTTT

size: many
V: TRBV12-3/TRBV12-4
J: TRBJ1-4
D: NA
CDR3: CASVPTLSNEKLFF
DNA: TGTGCCAGCGTCCCAACACTATCTAATGAAAAACTGTTTTTT

size: NA
V: TRBV12-5
J: TRBJ2-1
D: NA
CDR3: CASGLFTQAEQFF
DNA: TGTGCTAGTGGTTTGTTTACGCAGGCCGAGCAGTTCTTC

size: NA
V: TRBV9
J: TRBJ1-3
D: NA
CDR3: CASSVYGGPPGNTIYF
DNA: TGTGCCAGCAGCGTATATGGGGGACCCCCTGGAAACACCATATATTTT

size: NA
V: TRBV27
J: TRBJ1-3
D: NA
CDR3: CASSYRWDYGNTIYF
DNA: TGTGCCAGCAGTTATAGGTGGGACTACGGAAACACCATATATTTT

size: many
V: TRBV28
J: TRBJ2-5
D: TRBD2
CDR3: CASSIAGGRRGGETQYF
DNA: TGTGCCAGCAGTATAGCGGGAGGCCGAAGGGGGGGAGAGACCCAGTACTTC

size: many
V: TRBV19
J: TRBJ1-5
D: NA
CDR3: CASSTYNQPQHF
DNA: TGTGCCAGTAGTACCTACAATCAGCCCCAGCATTTT

size: NA
V: TRBV29-1
J: TRBJ1-2
D: NA
CDR3: CSADSDSRGGYTF
DNA: TGCAGCGCCGATAGTGACTCGCGAGGTGGCTACACCTTC

size: many
V: TRBV6-5
J: TRBJ2-7
D: TRBD2
CDR3: CASSSGGTSVYEQYF
DNA: TGTGCCAGCAGTTCCGGGGGGACTTCTGTCTACGAGCAGTACTTC

size: many
V: TRBV6-1
J: TRBJ2-1
D: TRBD2
CDR3: CASSESGKGEQFF
DNA: TGTGCCAGCAGTGAAAGCGGGAAGGGTGAGCAGTTCTTC

size: many
V: TRBV6-1
J: TRBJ2-5
D: TRBD2
CDR3: CASSESATSGRIGETQYF
DNA: TGTGCCAGCAGTGAATCGGCGACTAGCGGGAGAATCGGAGAGACCCAGTACTTC

size: NA
V: TRBV5-1
J: TRBJ2-1
D: TRBD2
CDR3: CASSWGTSGNTYNEQFF
DNA: TGCGCCAGCAGCTGGGGGACTAGCGGGAATACTTACAATGAGCAGTTCTTC

size: many
V: TRBV28
J: TRBJ2-3
D: TRBD2
CDR3: CASSFLVSGTRTDTQYF
DNA: TGTGCCAGCAGTTTCTTAGTTAGCGGGACACGCACAGATACGCAGTATTTT

size: many
V: TRBV28
J: TRBJ1-6
D: TRBD1
CDR3: CASSSTGTGVSPLHF
DNA: TGTGCCAGCAGTTCTACCGGGACAGGGGTTTCACCCCTCCACTTT

size: NA
V: TRBV11-2
J: TRBJ2-7
D: TRBD2
CDR3: CASAVSGVTYEQYF
DNA: TGTGCCAGCGCGGTAAGCGGGGTAACCTACGAGCAGTACTTC